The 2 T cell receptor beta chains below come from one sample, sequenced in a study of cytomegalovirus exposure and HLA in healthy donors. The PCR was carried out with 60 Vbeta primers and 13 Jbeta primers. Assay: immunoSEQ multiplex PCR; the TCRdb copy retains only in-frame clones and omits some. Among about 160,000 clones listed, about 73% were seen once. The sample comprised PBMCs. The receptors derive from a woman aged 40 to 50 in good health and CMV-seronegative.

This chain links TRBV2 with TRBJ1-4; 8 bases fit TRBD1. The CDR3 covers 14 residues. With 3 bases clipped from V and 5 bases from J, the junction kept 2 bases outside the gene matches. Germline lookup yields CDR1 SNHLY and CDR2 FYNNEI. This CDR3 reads CASSEWTGNEKLFF. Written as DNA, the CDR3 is TGTGCCAGCAGTGAGTGGACAGGGAATGAAAAACTGTTTTTT.

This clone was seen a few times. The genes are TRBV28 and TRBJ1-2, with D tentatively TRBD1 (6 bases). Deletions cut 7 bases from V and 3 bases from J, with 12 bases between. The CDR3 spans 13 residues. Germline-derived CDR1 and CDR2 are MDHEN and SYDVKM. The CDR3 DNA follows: TGTGCCAGCACCAAAACAGGGTACTATGGCTACACCTTC. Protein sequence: CASTKTGYYGYTF.